Below are 9 T cell receptor beta chains sequenced from a single sample in a study of blood T cell repertoires in COVID-19. Profiled with immunoSEQ multiplex PCR; TCRdb holds only in-frame clones, not every one. The sample includes about 170,000 clones, approximately 86% of them seen just once. Material for sequencing was peripheral blood. The receptors stem from a woman of 80 years or more with COVID-19, enrolled during active disease.

The CDR3 region has the DNA TGTGCCAGCAGTTACTACAGGCGCTACGAGCAGTACTTC. It translates to CASSYYRRYEQYF. The chain links TRBV6-2 or TRBV6-3 to TRBJ2-7, with D possibly matching TRBD1 (5 bases). This CDR3 region has 13 residues. From germline, CDR1 is MNHEY and CDR2 SVGEGT. V was clipped by 1 base and J by 3 bases, with 7 bases between them.

This clone was seen just once. The gene calls are TRBV25-1 and TRBJ1-2, with a weak D call TRBD1 (6 bases). The CDR3 loop spans 16 amino acids. The germline V and J ends were trimmed by 0 bases and 2 bases, with 13 bases remaining between them. Germline V gene sequence: CDR1 MGHDK, CDR2 SYGVNS. CDR3 region: CASSEYHRRGNYGYTF. Here the CDR3 DNA reads TGTGCCAGCAGTGAATATCATCGCAGGGGCAACTATGGCTACACCTTC.

The chain couples TRBV10-3 to TRBJ2-7, with 7 bases that match TRBD1. The V gene's germline CDR1 is ENHRY and CDR2 SYGVKD. Trimming at V came to 3 bases and at J to 2 bases, leaving 1 base not matched to a gene. The CDR3 length is 13 residues. The CDR3 sequence is CAISEQGPYEQYF. In DNA form, the CDR3 reads TGTGCCATCAGTGAACAGGGGCCCTACGAGCAGTACTTC.

This clone has a handful of counts. This rearrangement joins TRBV10-3 to TRBJ2-1; 10 positions match TRBD1. The CDR3 is made up of 14 amino acids. CDR1 is ENHRY, CDR2 SYGVKD, per germline. Trimming removed 4 bases from V and 8 bases from J; junction bases left unmatched: 5. The DNA of the CDR3 is TGTGCCATCAGTGCTGGACAGGGGGTGGATGAGCAGTTCTTC. Translating it yields CAISAGQGVDEQFF.

V gene TRBV11-2 combines with J gene TRBJ1-1; a possible D gene is TRBD1 (5 bases). CDR1 SGHAT and CDR2 FQNNGV come from the germline V gene. This CDR3 is built from 14 residues. V lost 1 base to trimming and J lost 4 bases, with 10 bases between them. CDR3 in amino acids: CASSLGAGRTEAFF. For the CDR3, the DNA is TGTGCCAGCAGCTTAGGGGCAGGGCGCACTGAAGCTTTCTTT.

This chain connects TRBV6-2 or TRBV6-3 to TRBJ2-3, with D possibly being TRBD1 (7 bases). The germline gives CDR1 MNHEY, CDR2 SVGEGT. The CDR3 covers 15 residues. V was clipped by 2 bases and J by 6 bases, with 15 bases between them. As DNA, the CDR3 is TGTGCCAGCAGTTACGGCCTACAGGGGACTGATACGCAGTATTTT. This codes for CASSYGLQGTDTQYF.

This clone was recorded only once. The V and J genes are TRBV19 and TRBJ1-1; 7 nucleotides line up with TRBD1. The CDR3 consists of 20 residues. Germline V gene data show CDR1 as LNHDA and CDR2 as SQIVND (reference sequence). With 5 bases clipped from V and 4 bases from J, the junction kept 25 bases outside the gene matches. DNA for the CDR3: TGTGCCAGTAGTCCGCACAGGGGAAGTTTCGGGGGTGATAGTCGCACTGAAGCTTTCTTT. It is translated as CASSPHRGSFGGDSRTEAFF.

The rearrangement links TRBV6-5 to TRBJ2-2, with TRBD1 matching 9 bases. Per germline, CDR1 MNHEY and CDR2 SVGAGI. V lost 6 bases to trimming and J lost 4 bases; unmatched junction nucleotides: 6. CDR3 size: 15 residues. CDR3 sequence: CASSLQGAGTGELFF. The CDR3 DNA follows: TGTGCCAGCAGCCTACAGGGGGCGGGCACCGGGGAGCTGTTTTTT.

The genes are TRBV7-6 and TRBJ2-3, with 15 positions matching TRBD2. CDR1 and CDR2 from the germline V gene are SGHVS and FNYEAQ. V lost 5 bases and J lost 0; bases outside the gene matches: 12. The CDR3 covers 20 residues. CDR3 bases: TGTGCCAGCAGCCGGGTCATGGGACTAGCGGGAGGAACTAGCACAGATACGCAGTATTTT. Residues: CASSRVMGLAGGTSTDTQYF.